One sample yielded the 2 T cell receptor beta chains listed below, sequenced in a study of low-dose radiotherapy and immunotherapy resistance in tumors. Indicated time point: after trial treatment. Treatment reported: LDRT plus nivolumab, ipilimumab, low-dose cyclophosphamide and aspirin (RACIN trial). First-strand cDNA relied on TRAV- and TRBV-specific primers spanning alpha and beta chains. Over roughly 20 PCR cycles, TCRs were amplified from a constant-region primer and V-primer adapter. Using its own MiXCR run on the reads, TCRdb lists one record per CDR3 protein. The sample includes 40,000 or so distinct CDR3 sequences, less than 25% seen only once; the top ten take 8% to 10%. The source was PBMCs, collected after low-dose radiotherapy plus immunotherapy. Receptors originate from a female donor with ovarian cancer.

There are many counts of this clonotype. The V call is TRBV10-3, the J call TRBJ2-6, with a weak D call TRBD1 (6 bases). Trimming left V 0 bases short and J 0 bases short, with 12 bases between. This CDR3 spans 18 amino acids. Germline values: CDR1 ENHRY, CDR2 SYGVKD. The CDR3 coding sequence is TGTGCCATCAGTGAGTCCGGCAGGGGAAGCTCTGGGGCCAACGTCCTGACTTTC. This encodes CAISESGRGSSGANVLTF.

This clonotype showed up many times. The CDR3 nucleotides are TGTGCCAGCAGCCAACCCCTAGCGGGGCGAGAGACCCAGTACTTC. Its protein product is CASSQPLAGRETQYF. The rearrangement joins TRBV14 to TRBJ2-5; TRBD2 matches 9 bases. After removal of 2 bases from V and 4 bases from J, the junction contained 5 bases not matched to a gene. The CDR3 has 15 amino acids. Germline assignment: CDR1 SGHDN and CDR2 FVKESK. The entire variable domain, with the rest obtained from reference TRBV14 and TRBJ2-5, is as follows: EAGVTQFPSHSVIEKGQTVTLRCDPISGHDNLYWYRRVMGKEIKFLLHFVKESKQDESGMPNNRFLAERTGGTYSTLKVQPAELEDSGVYFCASSQPLAGRETQYFGPGTRLLVL.